The T cell receptor beta chain described here comes from a study of blood T cell repertoires in COVID-19. V was cut by 6 bases and J by 5 bases, with 17 bases left in between. The germline V gene has CDR1 SGDLS and CDR2 YYNGEE. The CDR3 has 14 residues. TCRdb's copy holds only in-frame clones and misses some; the assay was immunoSEQ multiplex PCR. This sample carries around 340,000 clones, approximately 86% of them seen once, and the ten largest clones take roughly 4%. This TCR derives from a woman in her thirties or forties with acute COVID-19. The chain uses TRBV9 and TRBJ2-5; TRBD2 might be the D (5 bases). Sequencing was performed on PBMCs or T cells enriched from blood (not recorded which). DNA for the CDR3: TGTGCCAGCAACTCGGGGAGTAGCATGGAGACCCAGTACTTC. Residues: CASNSGSSMETQYF.